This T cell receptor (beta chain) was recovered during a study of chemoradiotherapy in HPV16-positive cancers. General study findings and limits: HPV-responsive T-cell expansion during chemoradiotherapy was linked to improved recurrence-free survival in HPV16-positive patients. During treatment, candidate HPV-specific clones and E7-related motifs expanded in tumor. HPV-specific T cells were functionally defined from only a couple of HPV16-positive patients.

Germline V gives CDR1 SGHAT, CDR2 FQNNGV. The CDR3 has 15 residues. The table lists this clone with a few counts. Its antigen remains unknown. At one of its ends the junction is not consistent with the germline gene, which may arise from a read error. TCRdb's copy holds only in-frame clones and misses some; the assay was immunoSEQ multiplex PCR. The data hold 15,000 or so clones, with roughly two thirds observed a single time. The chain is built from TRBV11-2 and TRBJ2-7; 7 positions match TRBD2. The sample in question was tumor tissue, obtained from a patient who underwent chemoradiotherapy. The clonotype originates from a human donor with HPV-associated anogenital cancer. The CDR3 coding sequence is TGTGCCAGCAGCGTAGAGGCGGGGGACTCCTACGAGCAGTACTTC. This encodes CASSVEAGDSYEQYF.